What follows are 18 T cell receptor beta chains derived from one specimen sequenced in a study of T cell responses to AZD1222 COVID-19 vaccine. Assay used: immunoSEQ multiplex PCR; TCRdb lists only in-frame clones, some missing. The table lists 95,000 to 150,000 clones, 70% to 90% of them singletons. The sequencing used peripheral blood, collected on day 0 of AZD1222 vaccination. These receptors were taken from an adult in good health.

The chain couples TRBV18 to TRBJ2-5; D is unresolved. The CDR3 covers 12 residues. Germline V gene sequence: CDR1 KGHSH, CDR2 LQKENI. Between the trimmed V and J ends, which lost 3 bases and 3 bases, there was a span of 5 bases. CDR3 DNA: TGTGCCAGCTCACCGAGCGAAGAGACCCAGTACTTC. Translated, it gives CASSPSEETQYF.

This chain connects TRBV10-2 to TRBJ1-1; no reliable D call. Per the germline V gene, CDR1 is WSHSY and CDR2 is SAAADI. The CDR3 spans 13 residues. Trimming took off 10 bases at V and 5 bases at J, with 17 bases between the two ends. Written as DNA, the CDR3 is TGCGCCACCCGGGTGGGCTTCGGGACTGAAGCTTTCTTT. It codes for CATRVGFGTEAFF.

J is TRBJ1-2 and V is TRBV12-3 or TRBV12-4, with D uncertain. The V end was cut by 4 bases, the J end by 4 bases, with 10 bases between. The CDR3 runs to 13 residues. The CDR3 is CASSYGVAYGYTF. Written as DNA, the CDR3 is TGTGCCAGCAGTTATGGGGTTGCCTATGGCTACACCTTC.

The chain uses TRBV28 and TRBJ1-3; D remains ambiguous. The CDR3 consists of 17 residues. Per germline, CDR1 MDHEN and CDR2 SYDVKM. Trimming took off 2 bases at V and 0 bases at J, with 14 bases between the two ends. The CDR3 loop is CASSLIVGSTSGNTIYF. In DNA, the CDR3 is TGTGCCAGCAGTTTAATTGTTGGGTCAACCTCTGGAAACACCATATATTTT.

The chain uses TRBV30 and TRBJ2-5, with D unresolved. Trimming stripped 5 bases from V and 3 bases from J, with 13 bases between. Germline-derived CDR1 and CDR2 are GTSNPN and SVGIG (reference sequence). The CDR3 has 13 residues. This CDR3 reads CAWWRVPKETQYF. CDR3 nucleotide sequence: TGTGCCTGGTGGAGAGTGCCTAAAGAGACCCAGTACTTC.

The chain links TRBV19 to TRBJ2-5, with D hard to call. The V gene lost 8 bases and the J gene lost 2 bases, with 15 bases spanning the gap. Germline V gives CDR1 LNHDA, CDR2 SQIVND (reference sequence). The CDR3 has 14 amino acids. CDR3 protein: CASRTKDGQETQYF. Written as DNA, the CDR3 is TGTGCCAGTCGTACCAAGGACGGTCAAGAGACCCAGTACTTC.

The rearrangement joins TRBV13 to TRBJ2-1, with D unclear. Trimming stripped 2 bases from V and 2 bases from J, with 16 bases between. Germline lookup yields CDR1 PRHDT and CDR2 FYEKMQ (reference sequence). The CDR3 length is 17 residues. The CDR3 spells CASSLNFPEEPYNEQFF. CDR3 bases: TGTGCCAGCAGCTTAAACTTCCCCGAGGAACCCTACAATGAGCAGTTCTTC.

The chain joins TRBV29-1 to TRBJ2-2; the match to TRBD1 covers 9 bases. Germline V gene data show CDR1 as SQVTM and CDR2 as ANQGSEA. This CDR3 spans 14 amino acids. The J segment lost 6 bases and the V segment lost 3 bases, leaving 5 bases of the junction unmatched. CDR3 sequence: CSVEGQGRAGELFF. CDR3 sequence (DNA): TGCAGCGTTGAGGGACAGGGCCGGGCCGGGGAGCTGTTTTTT.

The chain has TRBV24-1 and TRBJ2-1; 7 bases agree with TRBD2. The CDR3 totals 15 residues. Germline V gene lookup returns CDR1 KGHDR and CDR2 SFDVKD. V was pared by 6 bases and J by 3 bases, with 7 bases of the junction left unmatched. CDR3 region: CATSLGLADYNEQFF. The CDR3 DNA reads as TGTGCCACCAGTCTCGGGCTAGCGGACTACAATGAGCAGTTCTTC.

The V gene is TRBV7-6, the J gene TRBJ2-5; TRBD2 matches 7 bases. Germline V gene data show CDR1 as SGHVS and CDR2 as FNYEAQ. V gave up 5 bases and J gave up 2 bases; unmatched junction bases: 11. The CDR3 totals 16 residues. Here the CDR3 DNA reads TGTGCCAGCAGCAAAGGGGTTAGCGGGTTGCAAGAGACCCAGTACTTC. Translation gives CASSKGVSGLQETQYF.

This clone occurred once. CDR3 in amino acids: CASSGNRQVHLLYEQYF. CDR3 DNA sequence: TGTGCCAGCAGTGGAAACCGACAGGTCCACCTTCTCTACGAGCAGTACTTC. The J gene is TRBJ2-7, the V gene TRBV28; D may be TRBD1 (6 bases). In germline, CDR1 is MDHEN, CDR2 SYDVKM. The CDR3 sequence is 17 residues long. V lost 5 bases to trimming and J lost 3 bases, with 23 bases between them.

This chain uses TRBV18 with TRBJ1-4; D is possibly TRBD1 (6 bases). Germline lookup yields CDR1 KGHSH and CDR2 LQKENI. Trimming pared 3 bases from V and 5 bases from J, leaving 10 bases between. The CDR3 sequence is 14 residues long. This CDR3 reads CASSPQQGNEKLFF. The CDR3 bases are TGTGCCAGCTCACCTCAACAGGGAAATGAAAAACTGTTTTTT.

This clone was recorded once. The V gene is TRBV19, the J gene TRBJ2-3; D is perhaps TRBD2 (6 bases). Germline CDR1 is LNHDA and CDR2 is SQIVND (reference sequence). This CDR3 contains 15 residues. V was cut by 3 bases and J by 7 bases, with 17 bases left in between. The CDR3 DNA sequence: TGTGCCAGTAGTATGGGACGGGGGAGTACGAATACGCAGTATTTT. Residues: CASSMGRGSTNTQYF.

Here the CDR3 reads CASSYGGGLGTDTQYF. The CDR3 coding sequence is TGTGCCAGCAGTTACGGTGGGGGGCTTGGGACAGATACGCAGTATTTT. J is TRBJ2-3 and V is TRBV6-5; tentatively, D is TRBD1 or TRBD2 (6 bases each). The germline V and J ends were trimmed by 2 bases and 3 bases, with 15 bases remaining between them. The CDR3 sequence is 16 residues long. The germline V gene has CDR1 MNHEY and CDR2 SVGAGI.

The rearrangement links TRBV28 to TRBJ1-6; D uncertain. The CDR3 loop spans 13 amino acids. CDR1 is MDHEN, CDR2 SYDVKM, per germline. The V gene lost 7 bases and the J gene lost 10 bases, with 14 bases spanning the gap. DNA for the CDR3: TGTGCCAGCAATGAGGGAAGTGAGTCACCCCTCCACTTT. It codes for CASNEGSESPLHF.

V usage is TRBV12-3 or TRBV12-4 and J usage is TRBJ1-5; 7 positions agree with TRBD1. With 4 bases clipped from V and 6 bases from J, the junction kept 0 bases outside the gene matches. CDR3 size: 12 residues. DNA of the CDR3: TGTGCCAGCAGTTCAGGGGGTCAGCCCCAGCATTTT. Translating it yields CASSSGGQPQHF.

The gene calls are TRBV7-9 and TRBJ2-1, with TRBD2 as a possible D gene (6 bases). The V end lost 7 bases, the J end lost 6 bases, and 13 bases lay between the germline ends. Looked up from germline, CDR1 is SEHNR and CDR2 is FQNEAQ (reference sequence). CDR3 length equals 13 residues. The DNA for the CDR3 is TGTGCCAGCACCCCCGGCGGGGTCAATGAGCAGTTCTTC. This encodes CASTPGGVNEQFF.

The chain recombines TRBV20-1 with TRBJ1-2, with D tentatively TRBD1 (5 bases). The germline V gene has CDR1 DFQATT and CDR2 SNEGSKA (reference sequence). Deletions cut 3 bases from V and 5 bases from J, with 13 bases between. CDR3 length: 13 amino acids. CDR3 amino acids: CSASGAGRYGYTF. The CDR3 DNA sequence: TGCAGTGCTAGTGGGGCAGGGCGTTATGGCTACACCTTC.